Described below is a single T cell receptor (beta chain) sequence and its context. The data are from a study of blood T cell repertoires in COVID-19. The length of the CDR3 is 15 residues. After removal of 6 bases from V and 3 bases from J, the junction contained 7 bases not matched to a gene. Germline V gene sequence: CDR1 LNHDA, CDR2 SQIVND (reference sequence). The assay was immunoSEQ multiplex PCR, and TCRdb's table has in-frame clones only and misses some. Here the sample spans around 120,000 clones, approximately 90% being singletons. The genes are TRBV19 and TRBJ2-3; 9 bases match TRBD2. The clonotype originates from a human donor with active COVID-19. The donor label of this sample is uncertain. Sequencing was performed on peripheral blood. The CDR3 spells CASSRAGGVTDTQYF. CDR3 sequence (DNA): TGTGCCAGTAGCAGAGCGGGGGGCGTGACAGATACGCAGTATTTT.